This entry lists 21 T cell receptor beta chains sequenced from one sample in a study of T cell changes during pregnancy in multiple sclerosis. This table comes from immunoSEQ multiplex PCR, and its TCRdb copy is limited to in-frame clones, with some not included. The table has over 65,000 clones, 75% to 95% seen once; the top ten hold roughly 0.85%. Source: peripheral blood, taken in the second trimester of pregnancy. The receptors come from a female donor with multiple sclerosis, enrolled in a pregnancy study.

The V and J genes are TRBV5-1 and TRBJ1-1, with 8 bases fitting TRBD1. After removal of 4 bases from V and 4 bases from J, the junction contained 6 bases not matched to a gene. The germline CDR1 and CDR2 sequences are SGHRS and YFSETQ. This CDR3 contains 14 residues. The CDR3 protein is CASSKDRGGTEAFF. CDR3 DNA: TGCGCCAGCAGCAAAGACAGGGGAGGCACTGAAGCTTTCTTT.

As DNA, the CDR3 is TGTGCCAGCAGTGTTACAGGGGGTTACACTGAAGCTTTCTTT. Translation: CASSVTGGYTEAFF. The chain joins TRBV25-1 to TRBJ1-1, with 8 bases matching TRBD1. This CDR3 region has 14 residues. Losses at the gene ends were 4 bases for V and 3 bases for J; bases not matched to a gene: 4. CDR1 is MGHDK, CDR2 SYGVNS, per germline.

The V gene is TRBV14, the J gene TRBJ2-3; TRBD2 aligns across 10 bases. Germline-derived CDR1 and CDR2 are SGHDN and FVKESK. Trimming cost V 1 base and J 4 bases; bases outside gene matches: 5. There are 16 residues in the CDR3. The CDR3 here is CASSQVSGGAPDTQYF. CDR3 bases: TGTGCCAGCAGCCAAGTGAGCGGGGGGGCCCCAGATACGCAGTATTTT.

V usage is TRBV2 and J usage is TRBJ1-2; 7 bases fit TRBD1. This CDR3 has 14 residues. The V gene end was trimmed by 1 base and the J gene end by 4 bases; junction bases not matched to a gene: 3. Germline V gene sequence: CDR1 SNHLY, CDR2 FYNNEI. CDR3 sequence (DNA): TGTGCCAGCAGTGAAGACGGGACAGCCTATGGCTACACCTTC. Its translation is CASSEDGTAYGYTF.

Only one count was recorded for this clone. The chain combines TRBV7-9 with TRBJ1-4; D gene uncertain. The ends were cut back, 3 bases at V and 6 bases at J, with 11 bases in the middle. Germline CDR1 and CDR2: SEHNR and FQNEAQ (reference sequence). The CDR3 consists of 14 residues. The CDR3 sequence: CASSLRREDEKLFF. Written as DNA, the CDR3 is TGTGCCAGCAGCTTGCGACGGGAGGATGAAAAACTGTTTTTT.

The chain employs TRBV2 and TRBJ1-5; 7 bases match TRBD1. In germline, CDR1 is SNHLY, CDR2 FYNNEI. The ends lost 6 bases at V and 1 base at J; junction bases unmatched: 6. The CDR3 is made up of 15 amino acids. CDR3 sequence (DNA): TGTGCCAGCAGAGTGGACAGGACAAGCAATCAGCCCCAGCATTTT. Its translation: CASRVDRTSNQPQHF.

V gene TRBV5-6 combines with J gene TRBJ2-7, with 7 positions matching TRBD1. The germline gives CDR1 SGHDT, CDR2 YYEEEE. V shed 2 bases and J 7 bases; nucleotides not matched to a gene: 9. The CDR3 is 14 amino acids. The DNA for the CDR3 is TGTGCCAGCAGCTTCTGGGACAGCCCCTGGGAGCAGTACTTC. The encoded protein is CASSFWDSPWEQYF.

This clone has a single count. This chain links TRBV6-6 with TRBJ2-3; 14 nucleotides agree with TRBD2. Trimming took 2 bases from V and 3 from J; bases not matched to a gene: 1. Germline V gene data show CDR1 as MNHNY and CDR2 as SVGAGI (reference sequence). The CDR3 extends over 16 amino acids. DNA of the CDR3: TGTGCCAGCAGTTACCGACTAGCGGGGGGGACAGATACGCAGTATTTT. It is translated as CASSYRLAGGTDTQYF.

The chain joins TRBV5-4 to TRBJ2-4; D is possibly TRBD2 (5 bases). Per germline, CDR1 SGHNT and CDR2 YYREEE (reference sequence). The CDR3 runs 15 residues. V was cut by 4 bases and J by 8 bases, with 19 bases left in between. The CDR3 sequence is CASSVSGTGVDIQYF. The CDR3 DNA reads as TGTGCCAGCAGCGTGAGCGGAACCGGTGTGGACATTCAGTACTTC.

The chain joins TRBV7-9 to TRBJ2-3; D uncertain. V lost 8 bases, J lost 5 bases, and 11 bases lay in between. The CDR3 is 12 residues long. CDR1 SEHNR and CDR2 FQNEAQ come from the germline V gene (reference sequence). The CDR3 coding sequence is TGTGCCAGCCCCGGTGGTCGAGATACGCAGTATTTT. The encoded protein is CASPGGRDTQYF.

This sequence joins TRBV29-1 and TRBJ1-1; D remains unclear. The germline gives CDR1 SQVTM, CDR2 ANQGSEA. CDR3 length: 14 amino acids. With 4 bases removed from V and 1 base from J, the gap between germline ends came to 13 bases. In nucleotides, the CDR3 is TGCAGCGTTGCGGTCGCGGGCTGGAACACTGAAGCTTTCTTT. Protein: CSVAVAGWNTEAFF.

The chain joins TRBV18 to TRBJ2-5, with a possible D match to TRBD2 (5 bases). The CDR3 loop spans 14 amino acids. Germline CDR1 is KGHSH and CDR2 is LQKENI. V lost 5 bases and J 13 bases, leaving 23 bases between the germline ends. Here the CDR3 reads CASSESLDGGSMYF. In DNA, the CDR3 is TGTGCCAGCTCAGAGTCGTTGGATGGCGGGTCAATGTACTTC.

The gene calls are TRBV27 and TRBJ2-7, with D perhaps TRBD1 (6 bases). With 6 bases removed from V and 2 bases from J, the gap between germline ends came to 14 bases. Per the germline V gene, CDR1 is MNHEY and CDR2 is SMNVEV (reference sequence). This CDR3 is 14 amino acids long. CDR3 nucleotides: TGTGCCAGCAGGCCCGGACAGAGGACCTACGAGCAGTACTTC. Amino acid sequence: CASRPGQRTYEQYF.

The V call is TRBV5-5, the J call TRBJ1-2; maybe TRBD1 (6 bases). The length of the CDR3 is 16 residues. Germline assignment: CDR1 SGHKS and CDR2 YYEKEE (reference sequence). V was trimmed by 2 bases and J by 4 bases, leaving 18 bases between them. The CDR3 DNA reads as TGTGCCAGCAGCTTACAGGGACCTCTGCCCTCCTATGGCTACACCTTC. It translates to CASSLQGPLPSYGYTF.

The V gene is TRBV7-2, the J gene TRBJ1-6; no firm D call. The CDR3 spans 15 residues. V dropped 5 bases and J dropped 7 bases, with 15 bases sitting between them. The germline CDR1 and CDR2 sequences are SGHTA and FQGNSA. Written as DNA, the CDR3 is TGTGCCAGCAGCGTCGAGGTCACCTCCAATTCACCCCTCCACTTT. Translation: CASSVEVTSNSPLHF.

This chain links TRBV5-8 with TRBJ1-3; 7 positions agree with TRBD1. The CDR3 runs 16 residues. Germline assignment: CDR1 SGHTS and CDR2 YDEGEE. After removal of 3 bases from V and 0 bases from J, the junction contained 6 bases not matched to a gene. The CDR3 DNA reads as TGTGCCAGCAGCTCCCGGGACAGTCTCTCTGGAAACACCATATATTTT. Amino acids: CASSSRDSLSGNTIYF.

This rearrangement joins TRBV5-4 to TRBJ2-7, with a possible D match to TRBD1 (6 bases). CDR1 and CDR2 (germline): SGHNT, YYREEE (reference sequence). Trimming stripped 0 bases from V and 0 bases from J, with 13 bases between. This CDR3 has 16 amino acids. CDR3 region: CASSLEVGQRSYEQYF. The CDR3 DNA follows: TGTGCCAGCAGCTTGGAGGTTGGACAGCGCTCCTACGAGCAGTACTTC.

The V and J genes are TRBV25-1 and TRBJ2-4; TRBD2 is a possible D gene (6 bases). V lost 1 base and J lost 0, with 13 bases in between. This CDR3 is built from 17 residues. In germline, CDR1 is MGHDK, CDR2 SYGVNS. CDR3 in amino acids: CASSESGGVVAKNIQYF. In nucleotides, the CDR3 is TGTGCCAGCAGTGAATCCGGCGGGGTCGTAGCCAAAAACATTCAGTACTTC.

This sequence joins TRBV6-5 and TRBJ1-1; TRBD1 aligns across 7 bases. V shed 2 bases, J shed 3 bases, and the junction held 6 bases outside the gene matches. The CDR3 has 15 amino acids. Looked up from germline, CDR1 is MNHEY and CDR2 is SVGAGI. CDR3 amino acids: CASSYPTGMDTEAFF. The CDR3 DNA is TGTGCCAGCAGTTACCCGACAGGGATGGACACTGAAGCTTTCTTT.

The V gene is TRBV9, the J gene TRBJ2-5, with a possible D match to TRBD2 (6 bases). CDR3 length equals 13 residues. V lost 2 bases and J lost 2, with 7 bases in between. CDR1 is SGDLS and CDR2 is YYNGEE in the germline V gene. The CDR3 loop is CASSVGGQETQYF. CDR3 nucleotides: TGTGCCAGCAGCGTTGGGGGGCAAGAGACCCAGTACTTC.

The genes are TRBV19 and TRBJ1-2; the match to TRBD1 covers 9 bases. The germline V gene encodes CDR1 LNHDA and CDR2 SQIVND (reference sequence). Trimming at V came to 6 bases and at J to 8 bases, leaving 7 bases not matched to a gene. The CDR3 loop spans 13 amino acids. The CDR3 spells CASSEQGAGGYTF. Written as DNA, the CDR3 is TGTGCCAGTAGCGAACAGGGGGCGGGGGGCTACACCTTC.